The clone carrying this TCR beta chain has more than one count but fewer than ten. As processed by the authors: Amplification from reference gene primers served as the basis for estimated nucleated cell counts. The repertoire was sequenced with immunoSEQ multiplex PCR; TCRdb's copy has only in-frame clones and lacks some. For V, J and clone size, that table is used; D and trimming come from the DNA. The table records 650,000 to 800,000 clones, 85% to 90% of them present only once. This entry comes from a study of blood T cell repertoires in COVID-19. V lost 2 bases to trimming and J lost 0 bases; unmatched junction nucleotides: 2. The CDR3 is 15 residues long. The germline CDR1 and CDR2 sequences are MDHEN and SYDVKM.

Sequencing used peripheral blood. The clonotype originates from a woman younger than 35 with acute or convalescent COVID-19. The chain employs TRBV28 and TRBJ2-7; 9 positions agree with TRBD2. The CDR3 here is CASSLGSGSSYEQYF. CDR3 bases: TGTGCCAGCAGTTTAGGTAGCGGGAGCTCCTACGAGCAGTACTTC.